Listed here are 8 T cell receptor beta chains from one sample, sequenced in a study of Graves' ophthalmopathy and Graves' hyperthyroidism (dated by TCRdb to the late 2010s). Sequenced using an Illumina HiSeq 2000. For repertoire sequencing, the TCR beta CDR3 regions were amplified from RNA transcripts. HTBI primers and the Qiagen OneStep RT-PCR kit were used in a first-round RT-PCR, which was followed by a second-round multiplex PCR, size selection and purification. TCRdb reworked the public reads: Q25 trimming with fastp, MiXCR clone assembly, productive beta chains retained. One record per CDR3 amino acid sequence lists the most common genes and DNA. The sample yields more than 300,000 distinct CDR3 sequences; 15% were counted once. Approximately 7% of the sample comes from the top ten. The sequencing input was peripheral blood. The receptors derive from a woman between 18 and 30 years old with stable Graves' hyperthyroidism. Donor details come from another sample of the same person, matched by shared clones.

This clonotype was counted a few times. A much larger clone differs from this one at a single base, so this may be a read error. This sequence joins TRBV20-1 and TRBJ2-5; 11 bases fit TRBD2. The CDR3 is 14 residues long. The germline CDR1 and CDR2 sequences are DFQATT and SNEGSKA (reference sequence). In nucleotides, the CDR3 is TGCAGTGCTACTAGCGGGGGGTTCGGAGAGACCAAGTACTTC. Its protein is CSATSGGFGETKYF.

This clonotype was found many times. CDR3: CASSLRFRRAGGRETQYF. The CDR3 DNA follows: TGTGCCAGCAGTTTACGATTTCGACGAGCGGGGGGGCGAGAGACCCAGTACTTC. The rearrangement links TRBV12-3 or TRBV12-4 to TRBJ2-5; 10 bases line up with TRBD2. The CDR3 sequence is 18 residues long. V lost 2 bases and J lost 4; bases outside the gene matches: 13.

The chain employs TRBV6-2 or TRBV6-3 and TRBJ1-2, with D unresolved. This CDR3 comprises 18 residues. V lost 0 bases and J lost 4, with 21 bases in between. The germline V gene has CDR1 MNHEY and CDR2 SVGEGT. In nucleotides, the CDR3 is TGTGCCAGCAGTTACTCGAGATTTCGACCGAACGAAATCTATGGCTACACCTTC. Translated: CASSYSRFRPNEIYGYTF.

CDR3 bases: TGTGCCAGCAGCGGGGCGGGTTCGAACACCGGGGAGCTGTTTTTT. It codes for CASSGAGSNTGELFF. The chain uses TRBV12-3 or TRBV12-4 and TRBJ2-2; D tentatively reads TRBD1 or TRBD2 (5 bases each). Trimming pared 6 bases from V and 0 bases from J, leaving 11 bases between. The CDR3 has 15 residues.

Ten or more counts support this clonotype. The V and J genes are TRBV6-2 or TRBV6-3 and TRBJ2-7, with 9 bases fitting TRBD2. The CDR3 has 16 residues. Germline CDR1 is MNHEY and CDR2 is SVGEGT. V gave up 2 bases and J gave up 2 bases; unmatched junction bases: 7. The CDR3 nucleotides are TGTGCCAGCAGTTACGACCAGCGGGGGGCGGCCTACGAGCAGTACTTC. This sequence encodes CASSYDQRGAAYEQYF.

This clonotype was seen ten or more times. The rearrangement links TRBV20-1 to TRBJ1-1; weak D call: TRBD1 (6 bases). The CDR3 covers 16 residues. Trimming removed 3 bases at V and 2 bases at J, with 19 bases between. The germline V gene encodes CDR1 DFQATT and CDR2 SNEGSKA (reference sequence). DNA for the CDR3: TGCAGTGCTAGCTGGGACCCGAACAGGGTTAACACTGAAGCTTTCTTT. This sequence encodes CSASWDPNRVNTEAFF.

J is TRBJ1-1 and V is TRBV7-6, with D perhaps TRBD1 (5 bases). Germline V CDR1 and CDR2: SGHVS, FNYEAQ. Trimming took off 5 bases at V and 0 bases at J, with 13 bases between the two ends. The CDR3 totals 15 residues. The CDR3 sequence: CASSSIKGLNTEAFF. CDR3 in DNA: TGTGCCAGCAGCAGTATAAAGGGGCTGAACACTGAAGCTTTCTTT.

This clonotype occurred many times. J is TRBJ1-2 and V is TRBV28; 9 nucleotides agree with TRBD1. Losses at the gene ends were 3 bases for V and 6 bases for J; bases not matched to a gene: 2. Looked up from germline, CDR1 is MDHEN and CDR2 is SYDVKM. The CDR3 is made up of 13 amino acids. The CDR3 loop reads CASSFGTGNGYTF. CDR3 DNA: TGTGCCAGCAGTTTTGGGACAGGGAATGGCTACACCTTC.